This T cell receptor (beta chain) was identified during a study of tumor and adjacent non-tumor tissue in lung cancer. Study as a whole: Each sample yielded a few million productive TCRbeta reads on average. Study results and limitations: Top 100 clones took a larger repertoire share in normal lung.

RNA was extracted from bulk tissue without any cell sorting. Chemotherapy-naive patients with new lung cancer underwent thoracic surgery in China, August–late 2014. A modified ARM-PCR protocol with three rounds of nested PCR amplified TCRbeta. TCRdb re-called the multiplex PCR reads through MiXCR, storing one row per CDR3 protein. Of 60,000 to 85,000 distinct CDR3 sequences in the sample, 55% to 85% were seen once. CDR3 length: 14 amino acids. Germline CDR1 and CDR2: DFQATT and SNEGSKA (reference sequence). This clonotype was counted only a few times. Its antigen is not known. This clone may be a read error of a much larger clone one base away.

Sequenced: lung tumor tissue. V usage is TRBV20-1 and J usage is TRBJ2-1, with TRBD1 as a possible D gene (6 bases). The TCR originated in a man between 60 and 75 years old with non-small cell lung cancer. For the CDR3, the DNA is TGCAGTACTAGTTCCAGGGGTTCCTACAATGAGCAGTTCTTC. It translates to CSTSSRGSYNEQFF.